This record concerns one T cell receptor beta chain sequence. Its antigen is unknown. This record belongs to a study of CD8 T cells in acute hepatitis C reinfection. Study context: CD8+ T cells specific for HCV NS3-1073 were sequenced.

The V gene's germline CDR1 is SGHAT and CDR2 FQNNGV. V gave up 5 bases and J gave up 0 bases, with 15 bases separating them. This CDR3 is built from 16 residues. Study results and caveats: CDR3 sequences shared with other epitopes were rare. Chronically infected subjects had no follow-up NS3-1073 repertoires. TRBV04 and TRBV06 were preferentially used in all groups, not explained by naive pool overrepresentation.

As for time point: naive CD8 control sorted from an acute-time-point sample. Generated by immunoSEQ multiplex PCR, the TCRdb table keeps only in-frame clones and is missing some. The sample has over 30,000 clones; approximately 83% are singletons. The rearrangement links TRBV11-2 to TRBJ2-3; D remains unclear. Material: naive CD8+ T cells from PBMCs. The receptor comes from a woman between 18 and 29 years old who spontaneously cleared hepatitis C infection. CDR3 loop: CASSTAFGISTDTQYF. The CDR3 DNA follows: TGTGCCAGCAGCACAGCCTTCGGAATTAGCACAGATACGCAGTATTTT.